The 26 T cell receptor beta chains below were found in one sample sequenced in a study of OX40 agonist ivuxolimab in advanced cancers. The assay was immunoSEQ multiplex PCR, and TCRdb's table has in-frame clones only and misses some. The repertoire holds 30,000 or so clones, with around 80% as singletons. Here the sequenced sample was CD4+ or CD8+ T cells sorted from blood, taken in a trial of the OX40 agonist ivuxolimab. These receptors were taken from an adult with an advanced solid tumor such as melanoma, head and neck, liver or kidney cancer.

The gene calls are TRBV9 and TRBJ2-1; 8 bases map to TRBD2. Germline trimming cut 0 bases from V and 1 base from J; bases unmatched to any gene: 12. Germline CDR1 SGDLS, CDR2 YYNGEE. There are 19 residues in the CDR3. The CDR3 spells CASSVGRGGLLGSYNEQFF. The CDR3 DNA sequence: TGTGCCAGCAGCGTAGGACGGGGGGGCCTGCTGGGATCCTACAATGAGCAGTTCTTC. Using reference TRBV9 and TRBJ2-1 for the parts outside the CDR3, the full variable domain is DSGVTQTPKHLITATGQRVTLRCSPRSGDLSVYWYQQSLDQGLQFLIQYYNGEERAKGNILERFSAQQFPDLHSELNLSSLELGDSALYFCASSVGRGGLLGSYNEQFFGPGTRLTVL.

This clone was seen only a few times. This rearrangement joins TRBV30 to TRBJ1-5; possible D gene TRBD1, 5 bases. The length of the CDR3 is 14 residues. Germline V gene sequence: CDR1 GTSNPN, CDR2 SVGIG (reference sequence). V dropped 2 bases and J dropped 5 bases, with 13 bases sitting between them. The CDR3 reads CAWSYGQTDQPQHF. CDR3 in DNA: TGTGCCTGGAGTTACGGGCAGACAGATCAGCCCCAGCATTTT.

In its sample, this clone is medium-sized. The gene calls are TRBV2 and TRBJ1-4; D is uncertain. Between the trimmed V and J ends, which lost 7 bases and 3 bases, there was a span of 15 bases. From germline, CDR1 is SNHLY and CDR2 FYNNEI. The CDR3 has 15 residues. CDR3 in amino acids: CASTTAEGANEKLFF. As DNA, the CDR3 is TGTGCCAGCACCACCGCGGAGGGCGCTAATGAAAAACTGTTTTTT.

The chain couples TRBV29-1 to TRBJ2-7; a possible D gene is TRBD1 (6 bases). Trimming left V 6 bases short and J 6 bases short, with 18 bases between. The CDR3 loop spans 13 amino acids. The V gene's germline CDR1 is SQVTM and CDR2 ANQGSEA. Here the CDR3 reads CSVLGQGNSEQYF. The CDR3 DNA reads TGCAGCGTCCTTGGCCAGGGGAACAGCGAGCAGTACTTC.

The gene calls are TRBV5-5 and TRBJ1-1, with TRBD1 identical over 7 bases. Germline loops: CDR1 SGHKS, CDR2 YYEKEE (reference sequence). The ends lost 2 bases at V and 1 base at J; junction bases unmatched: 2. The CDR3 contains 14 residues. The CDR3 region is CASSFRTGNTEAFF. The CDR3 DNA reads TGTGCCAGCAGCTTCAGGACAGGGAACACTGAAGCTTTCTTT.

This chain joins TRBV11-1 and TRBJ1-1; the D is unclear. V was shortened by 2 bases and J by 1 base, with 11 bases between the two germline ends. CDR1 and CDR2 (germline): SGHAT, FQDESV (reference sequence). CDR3 length: 15 residues. The CDR3 reads CASSLSGGGNTEAFF. The CDR3 DNA follows: TGTGCCAGCAGCTTATCGGGCGGCGGGAACACTGAAGCTTTCTTT.

The chain recombines TRBV25-1 with TRBJ2-7, with D perhaps matching TRBD1 (5 bases). The CDR3 runs to 15 residues. Germline assignment: CDR1 MGHDK and CDR2 SYGVNS. Trimming took off 1 base at V and 4 bases at J, with 14 bases between the two ends. In DNA, the CDR3 is TGTGCCAGCAGTGAATCGGAAGGGGTGGGGTACGAGCAGTACTTC. Translation: CASSESEGVGYEQYF.

V gene TRBV5-4 combines with J gene TRBJ1-1, with D uncertain. Trimming pared 4 bases from V and 2 bases from J, leaving 9 bases between. The V gene's germline CDR1 is SGHNT and CDR2 YYREEE (reference sequence). This CDR3 has 13 amino acids. In nucleotides, the CDR3 is TGTGCCAGCAGCCCCGACCCCAACACTGAAGCTTTCTTT. Its protein product is CASSPDPNTEAFF.

Only a few counts were recorded for this clone. This chain connects TRBV5-6 to TRBJ2-2; D gene ambiguous. Looked up from germline, CDR1 is SGHDT and CDR2 is YYEEEE. Trimming pared 0 bases from V and 6 bases from J, leaving 0 bases between. The CDR3 has 11 residues. As DNA, the CDR3 is TGTGCCAGCAGCTTGGCCGGGGAGCTGTTTTTT. It encodes CASSLAGELFF.

The chain employs TRBV28 and TRBJ2-7, with D possibly called TRBD1 or TRBD2 (5 bases each). In germline, CDR1 is MDHEN, CDR2 SYDVKM. Trimming left V 5 bases short and J 5 bases short, with 13 bases between. The CDR3 is 13 amino acids. The CDR3 here is CASSPIRGDEQYF. The CDR3 nucleotides read TGTGCCAGCAGTCCCATCCGAGGGGACGAGCAGTACTTC. Full variable domain (remainder filled in from reference TRBV28 and TRBJ2-7): DVKVTQSSRYLVKRTGEKVFLECVQDMDHENMFWYRQDPGLGLRLIYFSYDVKMKEKGDIPEGYSVSREKKERFSLILESASTNQTSMYLCASSPIRGDEQYFGPGTRLTVT.

This sequence joins TRBV27 and TRBJ1-6, with D tentatively TRBD1 (6 bases). The ends were cut back, 3 bases at V and 0 bases at J, with 15 bases in the middle. The CDR3 covers 18 residues. The germline CDR1 and CDR2 sequences are MNHEY and SMNVEV (reference sequence). The CDR3 DNA is TGTGCCAGCAGTTTGCGGGACATTAGGAGCTCCTATAATTCACCCCTCCACTTT. Its protein product is CASSLRDIRSSYNSPLHF.

The genes are TRBV7-8 and TRBJ1-1; D not resolved. Trimming cost V 4 bases and J 1 base, with 10 bases left between them. Germline assignment: CDR1 SGHVS and CDR2 FQNEAQ. This CDR3 comprises 14 residues. CDR3 in amino acids: CASSSQRRNTEAFF. The CDR3 nucleotides are TGTGCCAGCAGCTCGCAGAGGAGGAACACTGAAGCTTTCTTT.

The CDR3 region has the DNA TGTGCCAGCAGCTACGCCCCAGGGGGCGGGACCGGGGAGCTGTTTTTT. This gives the protein CASSYAPGGGTGELFF. The chain couples TRBV7-9 to TRBJ2-2; 8 bases line up with TRBD1. J lost 5 bases, V lost 4 bases, and 9 bases had no gene match. Germline V gene lookup returns CDR1 SEHNR and CDR2 FQNEAQ (reference sequence). CDR3 length equals 16 residues.

This chain links TRBV19 with TRBJ1-1, with D maybe TRBD1 (6 bases). CDR3 size: 15 residues. Germline V gene lookup returns CDR1 LNHDA and CDR2 SQIVND (reference sequence). V dropped 7 bases and J dropped 4 bases, with 19 bases sitting between them. The CDR3, as DNA: TGTGCCAGTAAGGGGTACAGGGACGGAAGCACTGAAGCTTTCTTT. Translated: CASKGYRDGSTEAFF.

V usage is TRBV11-2 and J usage is TRBJ1-3; perhaps TRBD1 as D (5 bases). V lost 6 bases and J lost 0, with 15 bases in between. From germline, CDR1 is SGHAT and CDR2 FQNNGV. The length of the CDR3 is 16 residues. CDR3 region: CASRPGDRFSGNTIYF. The CDR3 DNA reads TGTGCCAGCAGGCCTGGGGACCGATTCTCTGGAAACACCATATATTTT.

Only a few counts were recorded for this clone. This chain uses TRBV6-5 with TRBJ2-7; D remains ambiguous. Trimming left V 0 bases short and J 4 bases short, with 10 bases between. Per the germline V gene, CDR1 is MNHEY and CDR2 is SVGAGI. This CDR3 has 14 residues. CDR3 in amino acids: CASSYSPGTYEQYF. CDR3 sequence (DNA): TGTGCCAGCAGTTACTCTCCTGGCACATACGAGCAGTACTTC.

This clone was seen only once. Here the CDR3 reads CSVGSGVVTDTQYF. CDR3 coding DNA: TGCAGCGTTGGCAGTGGGGTTGTTACAGATACGCAGTATTTT. The rearrangement uses TRBV29-1 and TRBJ2-3; D is undetermined. Trimming took 4 bases from V and 3 from J, leaving 14 bases between them. Germline V CDR1 and CDR2: SQVTM, ANQGSEA. The CDR3 has 14 residues.

A note on this clone: With a much larger clone just one base away, this may be a read error. This sample also contains other DNA sequences that code for the same CDR3. This chain connects TRBV5-1 to TRBJ2-1; 8 bases match TRBD2. CDR3 size: 17 residues. With V trimmed by 3 bases and J by 2 bases, 10 bases remained unmatched. Germline CDR1 and CDR2: SGHRS and YFSETQ. The CDR3 nucleotides read TGCGCCAGCAGCTCGGGGGGGTCCGGGTTGACCTACAATGAGCAGTTCTTC. Translating gives CASSSGGSGLTYNEQFF.

The chain links TRBV13 to TRBJ2-3; 8 nucleotides agree with TRBD1. The CDR3 is 19 amino acids. Germline assignment: CDR1 PRHDT and CDR2 FYEKMQ (reference sequence). After removal of 1 base from V and 0 bases from J, the junction contained 12 bases not matched to a gene. The CDR3 DNA follows: TGTGCCAGCAGCTTAGCCCTCCGGACAGGGCTACATAGCACAGATACGCAGTATTTT. Translation: CASSLALRTGLHSTDTQYF. Using reference TRBV13 and TRBJ2-3 for the parts outside the CDR3, the full variable domain is AAGVIQSPRHLIKEKRETATLKCYPIPRHDTVYWYQQGPGQDPQFLISFYEKMQSDKGSIPDRFSAQQFSDYHSELNMSSLELGDSALYFCASSLALRTGLHSTDTQYFGPGTRLTVL.

The rearrangement uses TRBV7-9 and TRBJ1-5; TRBD1 agrees at 7 bases. The ends lost 5 bases at V and 5 bases at J; junction bases unmatched: 9. This CDR3 comprises 15 residues. Germline CDR1 is SEHNR and CDR2 is FQNEAQ (reference sequence). CDR3 DNA: TGTGCCAGCAGCCCAGGGGGAGTGGGGCATCAGCCCCAGCATTTT. It translates to CASSPGGVGHQPQHF. The full variable domain, in which reference TRBV7-9 and TRBJ1-5 provide the parts outside the CDR3, is DTGVSQNPRHKITKRGQNVTFRCDPISEHNRLYWYRQTLGQGPEFLTYFQNEAQLEKSRLLSDRFSAERPKGSFSTLEIQRTEQGDSAMYLCASSPGGVGHQPQHFGDGTRLSIL.

This sequence joins TRBV27 and TRBJ2-2; no firm D call. V dropped 3 bases and J dropped 3 bases, with 11 bases sitting between them. The CDR3 has 15 residues. Germline CDR1 and CDR2: MNHEY and SMNVEV (reference sequence). The CDR3 protein is CASSFDQTYTGELFF. CDR3 sequence (DNA): TGTGCCAGCAGTTTTGACCAAACTTACACCGGGGAGCTGTTTTTT.

The CDR3 protein is CASHGSRGETDTQYF. CDR3 in DNA: TGTGCCAGTCATGGATCGCGCGGGGAAACAGATACGCAGTATTTT. The chain combines TRBV19 with TRBJ2-3; D is possibly TRBD2 (6 bases). The CDR3 is 15 amino acids. Trimming shortened V by 8 bases and J by 3 bases, and 18 bases separated the two germline ends. From germline, CDR1 is LNHDA and CDR2 SQIVND (reference sequence).

CDR3: CASSEGGAGTEAFF. Written as DNA, the CDR3 is TGCGCCAGCAGCGAGGGGGGCGCGGGCACTGAAGCTTTCTTT. The V call is TRBV5-1, the J call TRBJ1-1; TRBD1 might be the D (6 bases). Trimming removed 4 bases from V and 4 bases from J, with 14 bases in between. The CDR3 has 14 amino acids. Looked up from germline, CDR1 is SGHRS and CDR2 is YFSETQ.

V is TRBV2 and J is TRBJ2-7; D gene uncertain. CDR1 is SNHLY and CDR2 is FYNNEI in the germline V gene. The CDR3 length is 11 residues. Trimming removed 7 bases from V and 3 bases from J, with 7 bases in between. The DNA for the CDR3 is TGTGCCAGCACAGTTTACTACGAGCAGTACTTC. Translation: CASTVYYEQYF.

The chain is built from TRBV27 and TRBJ1-2; D might be TRBD1 (5 bases). Trimming stripped 0 bases from V and 5 bases from J, with 13 bases between. The CDR3 has 15 amino acids. The germline CDR1 and CDR2 sequences are MNHEY and SMNVEV (reference sequence). As DNA, the CDR3 is TGTGCCAGCAGTTTATCGGGGGACGGGCGGTATGGCTACACCTTC. Protein sequence: CASSLSGDGRYGYTF.

The rearrangement joins TRBV6-5 to TRBJ1-5; D is uncertain. This CDR3 is built from 13 residues. The germline V gene encodes CDR1 MNHEY and CDR2 SVGAGI. The V end was cut by 8 bases, the J end by 5 bases, with 13 bases between. In DNA form, the CDR3 reads TGTGCCAGCGGGTCCGGATTTGATCAGCCCCAGCATTTT. Its protein is CASGSGFDQPQHF.